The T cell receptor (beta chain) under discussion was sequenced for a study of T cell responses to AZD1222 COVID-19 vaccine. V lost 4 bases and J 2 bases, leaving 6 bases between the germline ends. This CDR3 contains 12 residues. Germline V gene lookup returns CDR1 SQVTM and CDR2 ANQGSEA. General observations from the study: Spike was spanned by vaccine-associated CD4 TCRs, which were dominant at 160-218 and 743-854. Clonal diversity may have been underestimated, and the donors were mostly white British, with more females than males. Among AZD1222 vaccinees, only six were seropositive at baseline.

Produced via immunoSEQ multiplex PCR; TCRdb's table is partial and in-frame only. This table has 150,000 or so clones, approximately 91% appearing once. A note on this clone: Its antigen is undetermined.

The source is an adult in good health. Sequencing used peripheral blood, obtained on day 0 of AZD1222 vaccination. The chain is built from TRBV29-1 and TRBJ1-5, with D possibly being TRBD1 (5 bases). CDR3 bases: TGCAGCGTTGGGGGGGGCAATCAGCCCCAGCATTTT. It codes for CSVGGGNQPQHF.